The entry below gives a single T cell receptor (beta chain) sequence along with its context. The trim removed 0 bases at V and 0 bases at J, leaving 12 bases unmatched. The CDR3 covers 19 residues. CDR1 is LGHNA and CDR2 is YSLEER in the germline V gene. In the authors' workflow: Amplification from reference gene primers served as the basis for estimated nucleated cell counts. Using immunoSEQ multiplex PCR, the repertoire was profiled, and TCRdb retains in-frame clones only, with some absent. From that table come the V and J calls and clone size; the DNA was used to work out D and trimming. The sample yields around 92,000 clones, over 65% seen once. This sample stems from a study of blood T cell repertoires in COVID-19. The overall study: COVID-19 samples collected from the United States, Italy and Spain covered acute and convalescent phases. T cells, B-cell-depleted T cells, or PBMCs provided the cDNA or gDNA that served as material.

This chain uses TRBV4-3 with TRBJ2-7; 9 bases are a match to TRBD2. Material: peripheral blood. The receptor was derived from a man aged 65 to 79 with COVID-19, enrolled during active disease. The CDR3 loop is CASSQDIQGLAGSSYEQYF. DNA for the CDR3: TGCGCCAGCAGCCAAGATATCCAGGGGCTAGCGGGAAGCTCCTACGAGCAGTACTTC.